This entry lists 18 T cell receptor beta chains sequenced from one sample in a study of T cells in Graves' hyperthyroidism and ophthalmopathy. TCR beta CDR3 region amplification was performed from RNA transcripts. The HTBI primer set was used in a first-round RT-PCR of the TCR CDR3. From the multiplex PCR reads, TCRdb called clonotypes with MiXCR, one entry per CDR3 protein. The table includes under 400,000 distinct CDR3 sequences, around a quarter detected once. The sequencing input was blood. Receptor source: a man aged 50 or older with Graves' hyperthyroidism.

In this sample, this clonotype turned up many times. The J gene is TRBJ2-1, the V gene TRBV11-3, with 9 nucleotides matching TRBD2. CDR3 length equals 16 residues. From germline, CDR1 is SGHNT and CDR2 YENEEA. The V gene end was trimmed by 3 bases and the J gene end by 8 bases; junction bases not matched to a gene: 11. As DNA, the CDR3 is TGTGCCAGCAGCTTCGGGGGGCGGGAGGGCCTAGATGAGCAGTTCTTC. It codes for CASSFGGREGLDEQFF. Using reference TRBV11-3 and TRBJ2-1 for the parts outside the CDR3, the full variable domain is EAGVVQSPRYKIIEKKQPVAFWCNPISGHNTLYWYLQNLGQGPELLIRYENEEAVDDSQLPKDRFSAERLKGVDSTLKIQPAELGDSAVYLCASSFGGREGLDEQFFGPGTRLTVL.

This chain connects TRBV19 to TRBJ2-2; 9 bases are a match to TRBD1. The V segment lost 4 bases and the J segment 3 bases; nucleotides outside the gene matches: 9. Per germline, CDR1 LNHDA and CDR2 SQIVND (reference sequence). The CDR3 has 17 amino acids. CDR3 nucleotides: TGTGCCAGTAGTACCCCACGCGGGACAGGGTACACCGGGGAGCTGTTTTTT. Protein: CASSTPRGTGYTGELFF.

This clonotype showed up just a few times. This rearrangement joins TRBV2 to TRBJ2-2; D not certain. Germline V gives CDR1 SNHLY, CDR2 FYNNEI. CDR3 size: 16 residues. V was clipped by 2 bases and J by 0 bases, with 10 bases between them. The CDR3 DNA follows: TGTGCCAGCAGTGAAATTAAGGTCTCGAACACCGGGGAGCTGTTTTTT. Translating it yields CASSEIKVSNTGELFF.

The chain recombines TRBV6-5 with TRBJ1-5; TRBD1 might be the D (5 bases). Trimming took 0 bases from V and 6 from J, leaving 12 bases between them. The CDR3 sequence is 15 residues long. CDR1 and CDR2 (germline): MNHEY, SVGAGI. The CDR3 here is CASSYSGVRGQPQHF. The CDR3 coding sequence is TGTGCCAGCAGTTACTCGGGGGTTCGAGGTCAGCCCCAGCATTTT.

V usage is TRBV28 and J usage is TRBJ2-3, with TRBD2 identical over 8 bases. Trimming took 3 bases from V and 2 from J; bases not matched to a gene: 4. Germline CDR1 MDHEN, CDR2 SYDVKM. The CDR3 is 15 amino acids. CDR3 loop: CASSFRGGYTDTQYF. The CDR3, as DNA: TGTGCCAGCAGTTTCCGGGGGGGGTACACAGATACGCAGTATTTT.

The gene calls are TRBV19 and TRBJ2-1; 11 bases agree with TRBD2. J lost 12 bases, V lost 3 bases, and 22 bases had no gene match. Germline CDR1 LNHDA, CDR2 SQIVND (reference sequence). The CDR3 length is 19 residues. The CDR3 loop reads CASSIIPGGLASGRFGQFF. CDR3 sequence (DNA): TGTGCCAGTAGTATTATTCCAGGGGGCCTGGCTAGCGGGAGGTTTGGGCAGTTCTTC.

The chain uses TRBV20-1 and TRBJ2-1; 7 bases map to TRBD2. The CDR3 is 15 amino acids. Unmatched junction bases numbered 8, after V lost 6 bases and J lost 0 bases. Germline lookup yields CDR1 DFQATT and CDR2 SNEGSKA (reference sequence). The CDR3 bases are TGCAGTGCCCTTCGGGAGGAGAGCTCCTACAATGAGCAGTTCTTC. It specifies CSALREESSYNEQFF.

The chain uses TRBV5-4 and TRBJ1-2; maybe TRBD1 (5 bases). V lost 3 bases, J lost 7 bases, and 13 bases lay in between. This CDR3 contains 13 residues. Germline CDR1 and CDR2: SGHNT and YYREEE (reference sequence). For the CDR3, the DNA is TGTGCCAGCAGCTCGGGCCAGGGACCTGGCTACACCTTC. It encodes CASSSGQGPGYTF.

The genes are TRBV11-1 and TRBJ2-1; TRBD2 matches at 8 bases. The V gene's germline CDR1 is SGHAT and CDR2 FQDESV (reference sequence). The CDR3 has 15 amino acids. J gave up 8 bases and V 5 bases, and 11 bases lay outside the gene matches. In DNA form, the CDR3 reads TGTGCCAGCAGCCCCGAGAGGAGCGGGAGTCATGAGCAGTTCTTC. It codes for CASSPERSGSHEQFF. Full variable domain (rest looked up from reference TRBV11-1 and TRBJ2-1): EAEVAQSPRYKITEKSQAVAFWCDPISGHATLYWYRQILGQGPELLVQFQDESVVDDSQLPKDRFSAERLKGVDSTLKIQPAELGDSAMYLCASSPERSGSHEQFFGPGTRLTVL.

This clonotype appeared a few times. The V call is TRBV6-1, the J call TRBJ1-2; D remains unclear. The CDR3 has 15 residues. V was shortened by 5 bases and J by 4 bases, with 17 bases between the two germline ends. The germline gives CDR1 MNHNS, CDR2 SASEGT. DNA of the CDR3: TGTGCCAGCAGTTCAACGAAGGGAGTTCCCTATGGCTACACCTTC. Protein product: CASSSTKGVPYGYTF.

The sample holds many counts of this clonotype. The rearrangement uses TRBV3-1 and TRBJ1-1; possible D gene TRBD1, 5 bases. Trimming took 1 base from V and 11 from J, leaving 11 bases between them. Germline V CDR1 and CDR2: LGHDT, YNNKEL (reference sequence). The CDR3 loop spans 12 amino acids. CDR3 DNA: TGTGCCAGCAGCCAAGTGGGGGAGGTGGCTTTCTTT. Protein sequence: CASSQVGEVAFF.

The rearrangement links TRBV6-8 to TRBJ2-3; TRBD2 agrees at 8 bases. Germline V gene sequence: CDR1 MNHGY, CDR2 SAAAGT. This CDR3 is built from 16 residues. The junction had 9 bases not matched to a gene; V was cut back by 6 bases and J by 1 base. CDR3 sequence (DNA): TGTGCCAGCAGACCCCGGACTAGCCGGGGCACAGATACGCAGTATTTT. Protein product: CASRPRTSRGTDTQYF.

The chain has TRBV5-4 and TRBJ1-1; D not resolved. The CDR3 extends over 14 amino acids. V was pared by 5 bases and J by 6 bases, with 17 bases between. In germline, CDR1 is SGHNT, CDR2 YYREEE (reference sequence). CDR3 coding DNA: TGTGCCAGCAGTTATATTACGGCCGACGCTGAAGCTTTCTTT. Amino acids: CASSYITADAEAFF.

CDR3 DNA: TGTGCCAGCAGTCCCGGGACAGGCAATTCACCCCTCCACTTT. This gives the protein CASSPGTGNSPLHF. This chain connects TRBV12-3 or TRBV12-4 to TRBJ1-6; 8 nucleotides line up with TRBD1. Germline trimming cut 5 bases from V and 7 bases from J; bases unmatched to any gene: 4. The CDR3 covers 14 residues.

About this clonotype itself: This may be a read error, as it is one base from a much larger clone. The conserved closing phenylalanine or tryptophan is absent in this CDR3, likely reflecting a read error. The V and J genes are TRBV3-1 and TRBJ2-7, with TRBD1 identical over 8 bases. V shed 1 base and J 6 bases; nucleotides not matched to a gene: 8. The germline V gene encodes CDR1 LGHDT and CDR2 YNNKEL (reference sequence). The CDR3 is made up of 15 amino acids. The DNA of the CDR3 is TGTGCCAGCAGCCAAGCCGACAGGGGAGCGTCCGAGCAGTACCTC. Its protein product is CASSQADRGASEQYL.

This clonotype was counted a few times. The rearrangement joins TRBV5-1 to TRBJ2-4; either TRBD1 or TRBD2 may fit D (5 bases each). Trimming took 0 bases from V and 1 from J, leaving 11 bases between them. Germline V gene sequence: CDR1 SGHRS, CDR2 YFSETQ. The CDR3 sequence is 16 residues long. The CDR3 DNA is TGCGCCAGCAGCTTGGAGGGACCAACTGCCAAAAACATTCAGTACTTC. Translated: CASSLEGPTAKNIQYF.

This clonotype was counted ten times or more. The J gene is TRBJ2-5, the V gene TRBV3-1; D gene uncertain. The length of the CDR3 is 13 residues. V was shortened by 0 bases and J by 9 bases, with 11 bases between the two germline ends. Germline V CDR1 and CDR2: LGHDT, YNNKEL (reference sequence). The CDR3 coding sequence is TGTGCCAGCAGCCAAGATGTCGTAACCGCCCAGTACTTC. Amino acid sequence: CASSQDVVTAQYF.

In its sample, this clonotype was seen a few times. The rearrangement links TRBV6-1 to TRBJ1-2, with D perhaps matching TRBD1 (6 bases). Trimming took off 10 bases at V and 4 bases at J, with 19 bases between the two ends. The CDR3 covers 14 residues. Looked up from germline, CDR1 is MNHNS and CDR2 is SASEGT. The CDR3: CATLQQGQGYGYTF. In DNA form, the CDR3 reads TGTGCCACCCTCCAACAGGGCCAGGGCTATGGCTACACCTTC.